The rows below give T cell receptor beta chains drawn from one sample of a study of CD4 T cell repertoires in COVID-19. Clones were read by immunoSEQ multiplex PCR, and TCRdb kept only the in-frame ones, dropping some. The table has about 8,400 clones, around 80% seen once. The sequencing used effector memory CD4+ T cells from blood, collected before the COVID-19 pandemic. The receptors originated from a human donor who had COVID-19. The CDR3 runs from the conserved cysteine through the conserved F or W. The order of the fields is CDR3 length, J gene, V gene, CDR3 protein.

>16|TRBJ2-5|TRBV5-1
CASSLISGGPGETQYF
>15|TRBJ2-7|TRBV2
CASSERQVPSYEQYF
>12|TRBJ2-7|TRBV6-5
CASSSTGGEQYF
>15|TRBJ1-1|TRBV19
CASSDRTGRTTEAFF
>15|TRBJ2-1|TRBV7-9
CASSLASGSVYEQFF
>15|TRBJ2-7|TRBV19
CASSIGTGGTYEQYF
>13|TRBJ2-1|TRBV30
CAWRRSLSNEQFF
>16|TRBJ2-1|TRBV19
CASSMILGTRSYEQFF
>16|TRBJ2-5|TRBV28
CASSLVATKGKETQYF
>16|TRBJ2-3|TRBV5-1
CASSLSGRGSTDTQYF
>15|TRBJ1-6|TRBV1
CTSSQVMGNNSPLHF
>14|TRBJ2-1|TRBV7-2
CASSFTGGGNEQFF
>16|TRBJ2-5|TRBV11-2
CASSWTSGGSQETQYF
>17|TRBJ2-4|TRBV11-2
CASSGLRGGRGKNIQYF
>14|TRBJ2-5|TRBV7-7
CASSAGDKVETQYF
>18|TRBJ1-1|TRBV7-8
CASSLVLRQGTQGTEAFF
>14|TRBJ2-7|TRBV7-9
CASSHLDRPREQYF
>13|TRBJ1-1|TRBV5-1
CASTEIQGKEAFF
>12|TRBJ2-3|TRBV11-3
CASSSADGTQYF
>12|TRBJ2-7|TRBV19
CATADRGYEQYF
>20|TRBJ2-3|TRBV5-4
CASSSPPRGGRTASTDTQYF
>13|TRBJ2-1|TRBV5-5
CASSRPRSGEGFF
>14|TRBJ2-5|TRBV5-6
CASSGTGAQETQYF
>17|TRBJ2-3|TRBV5-5
CASSLILAGGVGDTQYF
>10|TRBJ2-3|TRBV29-1
CSVEANTQYF
>15|TRBJ1-6|TRBV5-1
CASSLVQGAESPLHF
>13|TRBJ1-1|TRBV2
CASSGQMNTEAFF
>12|TRBJ1-2|TRBV2
CASNRGNYGYTF
>11|TRBJ2-2|TRBV6-1
CASRGTGELFF
>15|TRBJ2-2|TRBV15
CATREYPRNTGELFF
>16|TRBJ2-1|TRBV6-4
CASSDWTGISVNEQFF
>13|TRBJ2-7|TRBV5-1
CASSLGQRVEQYF
>12|TRBJ2-7|TRBV19
CASSAGGYEQYF
>16|TRBJ2-3|TRBV10-3
CATQSGTGLSTDTQYF
>14|TRBJ2-3|TRBV5-1
CASSSSGGTDTQYF
>14|TRBJ2-1|TRBV19
CASSEDRGLTGQFF
>15|TRBJ2-7|TRBV6-1
CASSRGGTGRGEQYF
>13|TRBJ2-7|TRBV19
CASSTGLSYEQYF
>12|TRBJ1-1|TRBV6-5
CASTSPGTEAFF
>15|TRBJ2-1|TRBV18
CASSRASGIVNEQFF
>14|TRBJ1-1|TRBV2
CASSGQTENTEAFF
>12|TRBJ1-2|TRBV10-3
CAIGQTGYGYTF
>18|TRBJ1-2|TRBV4-1
CASRPRGTGAGEDYGYTF
>15|TRBJ2-1|TRBV11-2
CASSSTISSYNEQFF
>14|TRBJ2-7|TRBV19
CASKRGATSYEQYF
>16|TRBJ1-6|TRBV19
CASRRGGGQKNSPLHF
>15|TRBJ2-1|TRBV6-4
CASSPELAAYNEQFF
>13|TRBJ2-7|TRBV7-8
CASSFSGGSEQYF
>14|TRBJ2-2|TRBV12-5
CASGPTSKAGELFF